This entry concerns a single T cell receptor beta chain. This sample is drawn from a study of T cell responses to AZD1222 COVID-19 vaccine. Some clones are missing from TCRdb's copy, which holds only in-frame ones; the method was immunoSEQ multiplex PCR. The table lists tens of thousands of clones, 80% to 85% of them singletons. The CDR3 loop spans 13 amino acids. Trimming took off 8 bases at V and 5 bases at J, with 12 bases between the two ends. Germline V gene sequence: CDR1 SNHLY, CDR2 FYNNEI. V is TRBV2 and J is TRBJ1-4; D might be TRBD1 (5 bases). The sample consisted of peripheral blood, taken 28 days after the second AZD1222 dose. The receptor comes from an adult who received the AZD1222 COVID-19 vaccine. The chain's CDR3 is CASLATANEKLFF. The CDR3 DNA reads as TGTGCCAGCCTAGCGACAGCGAATGAAAAACTGTTTTTT.